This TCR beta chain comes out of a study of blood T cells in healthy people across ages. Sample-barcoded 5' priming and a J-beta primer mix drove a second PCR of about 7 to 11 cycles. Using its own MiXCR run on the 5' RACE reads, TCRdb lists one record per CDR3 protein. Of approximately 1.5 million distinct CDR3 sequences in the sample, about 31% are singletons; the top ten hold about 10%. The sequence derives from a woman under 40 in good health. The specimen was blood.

CDR3 coding DNA: TGTGCCAGCAGCGATAGGGGGGGGCCAGGTGATACGCAGTATTTT. Translation gives CASSDRGGPGDTQYF. The J gene is TRBJ2-3, the V gene TRBV13; TRBD2 might be the D (7 bases). The CDR3 is made up of 15 amino acids. Looked up from germline, CDR1 is PRHDT and CDR2 is FYEKMQ (reference sequence). The V gene lost 5 bases and the J gene lost 6 bases, with 18 bases spanning the gap.